A single sample gave rise to the 21 T cell receptor beta chains below, sequenced in a study of blood T cell repertoires in COVID-19. TCRdb's table, derived via immunoSEQ multiplex PCR, lists solely in-frame clones and lacks some. Altogether hundreds of thousands of clones are present, around 84% being singletons, with the ten largest covering about 16%. Sequenced: PBMCs or T cells enriched from blood (not recorded which). These receptors all stem from a man aged 18 to 29 who had recovered from COVID-19.

The chain has TRBV12-3 or TRBV12-4 and TRBJ1-1; D unclear. The CDR3 sequence is 13 residues long. The ends were cut back, 6 bases at V and 1 base at J, with 9 bases in the middle. The chain's CDR3 is CASSRGGNTEAFF. The CDR3 region has the DNA TGTGCCAGCAGCCGCGGAGGGAACACTGAAGCTTTCTTT.

This clone showed up just once. The gene calls are TRBV28 and TRBJ2-5, with 11 bases that match TRBD2. The CDR3 totals 15 residues. V shed 6 bases, J shed 2 bases, and the junction held 5 bases outside the gene matches. Germline V lookup: CDR1 MDHEN, CDR2 SYDVKM. The CDR3 DNA reads as TGTGCCAGCAGCTTAGCGGGAGGGCCTCAAGAGACCCAGTACTTC. Residues: CASSLAGGPQETQYF.

V is TRBV4-1 and J is TRBJ1-5; 10 bases map to TRBD1. After removal of 0 bases from V and 7 bases from J, the junction contained 15 bases not matched to a gene. The CDR3 has 19 amino acids. Germline V gene data show CDR1 as MGHRA and CDR2 as YSYEKL. CDR3 amino acids: CASSQDFRSGTGEKQPQHF. The DNA of the CDR3 is TGCGCCAGCAGCCAAGATTTCCGTTCGGGGACAGGGGAGAAACAGCCCCAGCATTTT.

The rearrangement links TRBV6-2 or TRBV6-3 to TRBJ1-1; D is possibly TRBD1 (5 bases). The CDR3 runs to 13 residues. Germline CDR1 is MNHEY and CDR2 is SVGEGT. V lost 2 bases and J lost 1, with 5 bases in between. The CDR3 is CASSYQGNTEAFF. CDR3 DNA sequence: TGTGCCAGCAGTTACCAGGGGAACACTGAAGCTTTCTTT.

V gene TRBV29-1 combines with J gene TRBJ1-1; TRBD1 agrees at 8 bases. Germline lookup yields CDR1 SQVTM and CDR2 ANQGSEA. The CDR3 loop spans 11 amino acids. V lost 4 bases, J lost 11 bases, and 6 bases stayed unmatched. The CDR3 DNA reads as TGCAGCGTTGGACAGGGGATAACGGCTTTCTTT. It yields the protein CSVGQGITAFF.

The rearrangement links TRBV7-6 to TRBJ1-5; D remains unclear. The germline V gene encodes CDR1 SGHVS and CDR2 FNYEAQ. The CDR3 extends over 13 amino acids. Trimming shortened V by 2 bases and J by 0 bases, and 2 bases separated the two germline ends. In DNA, the CDR3 is TGTGCCAGCAGCTTACATAGCAATCAGCCCCAGCATTTT. Encoded protein: CASSLHSNQPQHF.

The V and J genes are TRBV5-1 and TRBJ1-5, with a weak D call TRBD1 (6 bases). With 4 bases removed from V and 4 bases from J, the gap between germline ends came to 9 bases. The germline gives CDR1 SGHRS, CDR2 YFSETQ. The CDR3 consists of 13 residues. CDR3 in amino acids: CASSGGDNQPQHF. The CDR3 DNA sequence: TGCGCCAGCAGCGGGGGCGATAATCAGCCCCAGCATTTT.

This clone was seen only a few times. V gene TRBV7-9 combines with J gene TRBJ1-4; D is unresolved. V lost 2 bases and J lost 7, with 14 bases in between. Germline values: CDR1 SEHNR, CDR2 FQNEAQ (reference sequence). The CDR3 covers 15 residues. The CDR3, as DNA: TGTGCCAGCAGCTTAATCCAAAAACGGGGTGAAAAACTGTTTTTT. Its translation is CASSLIQKRGEKLFF.

V gene TRBV19 combines with J gene TRBJ1-2; D not certain. CDR1 LNHDA and CDR2 SQIVND come from the germline V gene (reference sequence). Deletions cut 0 bases from V and 4 bases from J, with 3 bases between. CDR3 length: 12 residues. The CDR3 is CASSIDRYGYTF. The CDR3 region has the DNA TGTGCCAGTAGTATAGACCGCTATGGCTACACCTTC.

The chain links TRBV6-5 to TRBJ2-3; a possible D gene is TRBD2 (5 bases). The CDR3 extends over 15 amino acids. Trimming shortened V by 0 bases and J by 6 bases, and 13 bases separated the two germline ends. CDR1 is MNHEY, CDR2 SVGAGI, per germline. Here the CDR3 reads CASSYSRVDPDTQYF. Here the CDR3 DNA reads TGTGCCAGCAGTTACTCGAGGGTCGATCCGGATACGCAGTATTTT.

This sequence joins TRBV21-1 and TRBJ1-1; the D call of TRBD1 is as the table states it, not checked on the DNA. TRBV21-1 is marked as a pseudogene. The CDR3 consists of 13 residues. This CDR3 reads CASSKVPDKKAFF. CDR3 DNA: TGTGCCAGCAGCAAAGTTCCGGACAAGAAAGCTTTCTTT.

This clone was picked up one time. One junction end does not reproduce the germline sequence, and a read error may be involved. The gene calls are TRBV2 and TRBJ2-1, with D maybe TRBD1 (5 bases). Germline V lookup: CDR1 SNHLY, CDR2 FYNNEI. The CDR3 contains 12 residues. CDR3 DNA sequence: TGTGGCAGCAGCCAAGGGGTGGATGAGCAGTTCTTC. It encodes CGSSQGVDEQFF.

The chain is built from TRBV19 and TRBJ1-6; D is ambiguous. Germline CDR1 reads LNHDA; CDR2 reads SQIVND (reference sequence). The length of the CDR3 is 15 residues. Trimming removed 4 bases at V and 5 bases at J, with 12 bases between. CDR3 loop: CASSKNMGNNSPLHF. The CDR3, as DNA: TGTGCCAGTAGTAAAAATATGGGCAATAATTCACCCCTCCACTTT.

This chain joins TRBV30 and TRBJ1-2, with no clear D. V lost 8 bases and J 6 bases, leaving 19 bases between the germline ends. The germline V gene encodes CDR1 GTSNPN and CDR2 SVGIG (reference sequence). The CDR3 contains 13 residues. The chain's CDR3 is CASEGPSPHGYTF. CDR3 nucleotides: TGTGCCAGTGAGGGCCCTTCGCCCCATGGCTACACCTTC.

The V call is TRBV5-4, the J call TRBJ1-6; a possible D gene is TRBD1 (5 bases). The CDR3 runs 12 residues. In germline, CDR1 is SGHNT, CDR2 YYREEE (reference sequence). With 4 bases removed from V and 14 bases from J, the gap between germline ends came to 13 bases. CDR3 loop: CASSVDSYTLHF. In DNA, the CDR3 is TGTGCCAGCAGCGTCGACAGCTACACCCTCCACTTT.

The chain carries TRBV10-3 and TRBJ1-5; D is ambiguous. The length of the CDR3 is 14 residues. The V and J ends lost 0 bases and 4 bases respectively, with 7 bases between them. Germline V gene sequence: CDR1 ENHRY, CDR2 SYGVKD. DNA of the CDR3: TGTGCCATCAGTGAGTCAACAGCAAATCAGCCCCAGCATTTT. The encoded protein is CAISESTANQPQHF.

A word on this clone: The junction does not match germline at one end; this may be a read error. This rearrangement joins TRBV6-5 to TRBJ2-7; tentative D call: TRBD2 (7 bases). The CDR3 has 12 amino acids. Per germline, CDR1 MNHEY and CDR2 SVGAGI. DNA for the CDR3: TGTGCCAGCAGTTACGCCGGCGGGGGCTGGAACTTC. It translates to CASSYAGGGWNF.

The chain has TRBV6-5 and TRBJ1-1; D uncertain. V gave up 4 bases and J gave up 4 bases, with 13 bases separating them. The CDR3 consists of 14 residues. Germline values: CDR1 MNHEY, CDR2 SVGAGI. The CDR3: CASSLAGSGTEAFF. For the CDR3, the DNA is TGTGCCAGCAGTTTGGCGGGGTCTGGCACTGAAGCTTTCTTT.

V gene TRBV27 combines with J gene TRBJ2-5; 10 nucleotides match TRBD2. The CDR3 sequence is 17 residues long. Germline CDR1 reads MNHEY; CDR2 reads SMNVEV (reference sequence). J gave up 4 bases and V 3 bases, and 11 bases lay outside the gene matches. The CDR3 DNA sequence: TGTGCCAGCAGTTTCCTGCTAGCGGGAGTACCGGGAGAGACCCAGTACTTC. Protein sequence: CASSFLLAGVPGETQYF.

V usage is TRBV7-9 and J usage is TRBJ2-1; TRBD2 aligns across 15 bases. V gave up 5 bases and J gave up 2 bases; unmatched junction bases: 10. The CDR3 is 19 residues long. In germline, CDR1 is SEHNR, CDR2 FQNEAQ (reference sequence). The CDR3 region has the DNA TGTGCCAGCAGCCTAGGGACTAGCGGGAGGAGTCCCCCCTACAATGAGCAGTTCTTC. Translation: CASSLGTSGRSPPYNEQFF.

This chain connects TRBV7-3 to TRBJ1-1; D remains ambiguous. Germline CDR1 reads SGHTA; CDR2 reads FQGTGA. V was cut by 1 base and J by 3 bases, with 6 bases left in between. The CDR3 is 13 amino acids. CDR3 loop: CASSLIRDTEAFF. In DNA form, the CDR3 reads TGTGCCAGCAGCTTAATCCGGGACACTGAAGCTTTCTTT.